This passage covers 4 T cell receptor beta chains from one sample sequenced in a study of shared clonotypes between healthy human individuals. Some clones are missing from TCRdb's copy, which holds only in-frame ones; the method was immunoSEQ multiplex PCR. The data contain under 650,000 clones, 96% of them singletons. Sequenced material: naive CD4+ T cells sorted from blood. Subset reported: CD45RA+ positively selected. The receptor source for this set is a woman under 40 in good health.

This sequence joins TRBV11-2 and TRBJ2-1; perhaps TRBD2 as D (5 bases). This CDR3 contains 15 residues. Germline V gene data show CDR1 as SGHAT and CDR2 as FQNNGV. Trimming cost V 3 bases and J 8 bases, with 17 bases left between them. The CDR3 loop reads CASSFRASRRYEQFF. The CDR3 region has the DNA TGTGCCAGCAGCTTTCGGGCTAGCAGACGGTATGAGCAGTTCTTC.

The chain joins TRBV7-3 to TRBJ2-4; possibly TRBD1 for D (5 bases). Germline-derived CDR1 and CDR2 are SGHTA and FQGTGA. The CDR3 sequence is 16 residues long. Trimming cost V 7 bases and J 8 bases, with 24 bases left between them. CDR3 nucleotides: TGTGCCAGCACCTATACTCCGGGCCAAGGGGTGGACATTCAGTACTTC. It specifies CASTYTPGQGVDIQYF.

This clone was counted once. The CDR3, as DNA: TGTGCCAGCTCACCAAGAACGGTCCGGGAGACCCAGTACTTC. Translated, it gives CASSPRTVRETQYF. J is TRBJ2-5 and V is TRBV18; D not resolved. This CDR3 spans 14 amino acids. V was shortened by 2 bases and J by 5 bases, with 12 bases between the two germline ends. Germline-derived CDR1 and CDR2 are KGHSH and LQKENI. Combining the CDR3 with reference TRBV18 and TRBJ2-5 gives the whole variable domain NAGVMQNPRHLVRRRGQEARLRCSPMKGHSHVYWYRQLPEEGLKFMVYLQKENIIDESGMPKERFSAEFPKEGPSILRIQQVVRGDSAAYFCASSPRTVRETQYFGPGTRLLVL.

The chain uses TRBV19 and TRBJ2-7, with 8 bases aligning to TRBD2. The junction had 9 bases not matched to a gene; V was cut back by 3 bases and J by 5 bases. Germline CDR1 is LNHDA and CDR2 is SQIVND (reference sequence). This CDR3 is built from 15 residues. The CDR3 coding sequence is TGTGCCAGTAGTATGTCGAGCGGGAGTACCCACGAGCAGTACTTC. Its translation: CASSMSSGSTHEQYF.